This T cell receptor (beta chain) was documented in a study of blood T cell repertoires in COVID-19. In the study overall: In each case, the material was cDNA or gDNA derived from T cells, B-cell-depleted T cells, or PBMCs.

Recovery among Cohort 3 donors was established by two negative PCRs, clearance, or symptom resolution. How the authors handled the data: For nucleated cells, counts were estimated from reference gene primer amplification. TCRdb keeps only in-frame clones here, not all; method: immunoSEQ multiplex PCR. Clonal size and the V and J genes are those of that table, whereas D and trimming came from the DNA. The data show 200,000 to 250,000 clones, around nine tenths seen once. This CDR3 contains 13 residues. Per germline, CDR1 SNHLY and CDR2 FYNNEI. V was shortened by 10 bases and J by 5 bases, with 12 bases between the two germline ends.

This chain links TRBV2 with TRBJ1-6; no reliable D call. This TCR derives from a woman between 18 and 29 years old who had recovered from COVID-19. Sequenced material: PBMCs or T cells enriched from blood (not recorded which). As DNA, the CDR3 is TGTGCCATCCCTCTAGGCGATAATTCACCCCTCCACTTT. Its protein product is CAIPLGDNSPLHF. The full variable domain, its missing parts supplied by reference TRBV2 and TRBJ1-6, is EPEVTQTPSHQVTQMGQEVILRCVPISNHLYFYWYRQILGQKVEFLVSFYNNEISEKSEIFDDQFSVERPDGSNFTLKIRSTKLEDSAMYFCAIPLGDNSPLHFGNGTRLTVT.